One sample yielded the 17 T cell receptor beta chains listed below, sequenced in a study of CD8+CD57+ T cells in acquired aplastic anemia. For sequencing, patients were chosen who had shown expansion of CD8+CD57+ cells by flow cytometry. The use of genomic DNA as template underpinned the TCR beta VDJ and CDR3 profiling. TCRdb redid the calling of the reads with MiXCR, one entry per CDR3 protein. Of 50,000 or so distinct CDR3 sequences in the sample, just over 55% were seen once. The specimen sequenced was sorted CD4+, CD8+, or CD8+CD57+ T cells (not recorded which) from PBMCs. The receptors shown here come from a human donor with aplastic anemia.

V usage is TRBV4-3 and J usage is TRBJ2-1; 7 bases are a match to TRBD1. This CDR3 has 15 amino acids. Trimming at V came to 0 bases and at J to 4 bases, leaving 3 bases not matched to a gene. Germline CDR1 is LGHNA and CDR2 is YSLEER. Here the CDR3 reads CASSQEGQRYNEQFF. The CDR3 DNA reads as TGCGCCAGCAGCCAAGAGGGACAGAGATACAATGAGCAGTTCTTC.

This chain links TRBV7-8 with TRBJ2-7, with 8 bases matching TRBD2. Trimming at V came to 5 bases and at J to 2 bases, leaving 5 bases not matched to a gene. CDR3 length: 14 amino acids. Germline-derived CDR1 and CDR2 are SGHVS and FQNEAQ. The CDR3 region is CASSPGRGAYEQYF. Written as DNA, the CDR3 is TGTGCCAGCAGCCCTGGGCGGGGGGCCTACGAGCAGTACTTC.

The V and J genes are TRBV7-9 and TRBJ2-5; D is ambiguous. The CDR3 is 14 residues long. Germline CDR1 SEHNR, CDR2 FQNEAQ (reference sequence). The V and J ends lost 3 bases and 1 base respectively, with 9 bases between them. CDR3 sequence reads: CASSLRAAQETQYF. CDR3 in DNA: TGTGCCAGCAGCTTGAGAGCTGCCCAAGAGACCCAGTACTTC. The variable domain in full, completed from reference TRBV7-9 and TRBJ2-5, reads DTGVSQNPRHKITKRGQNVTFRCDPISEHNRLYWYRQTLGQGPEFLTYFQNEAQLEKSRLLSDRFSAERPKGSFSTLEIQRTEQGDSAMYLCASSLRAAQETQYFGPGTRLLVL.

This chain links TRBV24-1 with TRBJ1-6, with a tentative D call TRBD1 (5 bases). The CDR3 is made up of 15 amino acids. Germline V gives CDR1 KGHDR, CDR2 SFDVKD. The V gene lost 3 bases and the J gene lost 10 bases, with 15 bases spanning the gap. As DNA, the CDR3 is TGTGCCACCAGTGATCCCGGGACGGGGGACTCACCCCTCCACTTT. Protein product: CATSDPGTGDSPLHF.

J is TRBJ2-7 and V is TRBV12-3 or TRBV12-4, with 7 bases fitting TRBD1. J was trimmed by 1 base and V by 3 bases; bases with no gene match: 6. The CDR3 contains 15 residues. The CDR3 region is CASSFRDSPSYEQYF. The CDR3 bases are TGTGCCAGCAGTTTTCGGGACAGTCCTTCCTACGAGCAGTACTTC.

The chain links TRBV7-9 to TRBJ2-1; tentatively, D is TRBD2 (5 bases). In germline, CDR1 is SEHNR, CDR2 FQNEAQ (reference sequence). The CDR3 sequence is 12 residues long. Trimming removed 5 bases at V and 7 bases at J, with 9 bases between. The CDR3 spells CASSQEVNEQFF. The CDR3 DNA reads TGTGCCAGCAGCCAGGAGGTGAATGAGCAGTTCTTC.

V gene TRBV15 combines with J gene TRBJ1-5; no reliable D call. The CDR3 is 14 amino acids. The germline gives CDR1 LNHNV, CDR2 YYDKDF (reference sequence). V was trimmed by 0 bases and J by 7 bases, leaving 10 bases between them. The CDR3 DNA reads as TGTGCCACCAGCAGAGAGACCAGCATCCAGCCCCAGCATTTT. It is translated as CATSRETSIQPQHF.

J is TRBJ1-2 and V is TRBV15; 9 bases map to TRBD1. There are 13 residues in the CDR3. Germline-derived CDR1 and CDR2 are LNHNV and YYDKDF (reference sequence). The V segment lost 5 bases and the J segment 9 bases; nucleotides outside the gene matches: 7. As DNA, the CDR3 is TGTGCCACCAGCGGCCAAGGACAGGGGAGCTACACCTTC. The encoded protein is CATSGQGQGSYTF.

The J gene is TRBJ2-3, the V gene TRBV10-3; 11 nucleotides align to TRBD2. This CDR3 region has 17 residues. Germline CDR1 is ENHRY and CDR2 is SYGVKD. Trimming cost V 3 bases and J 5 bases; bases outside gene matches: 10. This CDR3 is CAISDQSSGGLVDTQYF. In DNA form, the CDR3 reads TGTGCCATCAGTGATCAGTCTAGCGGGGGGCTGGTAGATACGCAGTATTTT.

This chain uses TRBV7-9 with TRBJ2-7; D not resolved. This CDR3 is 14 amino acids long. The V end was cut by 3 bases, the J end by 3 bases, with 12 bases between. Germline V gene sequence: CDR1 SEHNR, CDR2 FQNEAQ (reference sequence). The CDR3 sequence: CASSLSAEGYEQYF. The CDR3 bases are TGTGCCAGCAGCTTGAGTGCAGAAGGCTACGAGCAGTACTTC.

V and J are TRBV11-3 and TRBJ2-5; either TRBD1 or TRBD2 may supply D (6 bases each). Germline V CDR1 and CDR2: SGHNT, YENEEA. The CDR3 is 14 residues long. Trimming took off 8 bases at V and 5 bases at J, with 18 bases between the two ends. Written as DNA, the CDR3 is TGTGCCAGCTCACGGTTCGGGGGCTTGGAGACCCAGTACTTC. Protein product: CASSRFGGLETQYF.

This clonotype has a count of ten or more. This chain uses TRBV7-6 with TRBJ1-1, with 7 nucleotides matching TRBD1. Per germline, CDR1 SGHVS and CDR2 FNYEAQ. This CDR3 contains 16 residues. The junction had 6 bases not matched to a gene; V was cut back by 0 bases and J by 2 bases. CDR3 sequence reads: CASSLAWGQTNTEAFF. The CDR3 nucleotides are TGTGCCAGCAGCTTAGCGTGGGGACAGACAAACACTGAAGCTTTCTTT.

As regards this clonotype: A single base separates this from a much larger clone, so it may be a read error. This chain links TRBV3-1 with TRBJ1-1; D is undetermined. Germline-derived CDR1 and CDR2 are LGHDT and YNNKEL (reference sequence). Trimming took 3 bases from V and 3 from J, leaving 11 bases between them. This CDR3 is built from 14 residues. CDR3 sequence: CASSHKGMDTEAFF. DNA for the CDR3: TGTGCCAGCAGCCATAAGGGTATGGACACTGAAGCTTTCTTT.

This clonotype appeared once. The chain recombines TRBV2 with TRBJ2-5; 11 nucleotides match TRBD1. V trimming: 5 bases; J trimming: 5 bases; junction bases outside the gene matches: 7. CDR3 length: 15 residues. The V gene's germline CDR1 is SNHLY and CDR2 FYNNEI. The CDR3 reads CASSQRTGGHETQYF. In DNA, the CDR3 is TGTGCCAGCAGTCAGCGGACAGGGGGCCATGAGACCCAGTACTTC.

V gene TRBV9 combines with J gene TRBJ2-7, with D possibly TRBD2 on 5 matching bases. The CDR3 is made up of 15 amino acids. Germline V gene lookup returns CDR1 SGDLS and CDR2 YYNGEE. V dropped 0 bases and J dropped 1 base, with 11 bases sitting between them. The CDR3 nucleotides are TGTGCCAGCAGCGTAGGAGTGGACTTTTCCTACGAGCAGTACTTC. It translates to CASSVGVDFSYEQYF. Full variable domain (missing parts from reference TRBV9 and TRBJ2-7): DSGVTQTPKHLITATGQRVTLRCSPRSGDLSVYWYQQSLDQGLQFLIQYYNGEERAKGNILERFSAQQFPDLHSELNLSSLELGDSALYFCASSVGVDFSYEQYFGPGTRLTVT.

The V and J genes are TRBV9 and TRBJ2-2, with a possible D match to TRBD2 (6 bases). Germline CDR1 reads SGDLS; CDR2 reads YYNGEE. CDR3 length: 17 amino acids. Trimming left V 0 bases short and J 1 base short, with 13 bases between. The CDR3 nucleotides read TGTGCCAGCAGCGTAGGGCCGGGAGCGGTGAACACCGGGGAGCTGTTTTTT. Translated, it gives CASSVGPGAVNTGELFF. Complete variable domain (other parts from reference TRBV9 and TRBJ2-2): DSGVTQTPKHLITATGQRVTLRCSPRSGDLSVYWYQQSLDQGLQFLIQYYNGEERAKGNILERFSAQQFPDLHSELNLSSLELGDSALYFCASSVGPGAVNTGELFFGEGSRLTVL.

The genes are TRBV13 and TRBJ1-4, with TRBD1 as a possible D gene (5 bases). CDR1 is PRHDT and CDR2 is FYEKMQ in the germline V gene (reference sequence). V lost 5 bases and J 7 bases, leaving 14 bases between the germline ends. The CDR3 spans 14 residues. CDR3 bases: TGTGCCAGCAGCCCCACGCGACAGCCTGAAAAACTGTTTTTT. Translating gives CASSPTRQPEKLFF.